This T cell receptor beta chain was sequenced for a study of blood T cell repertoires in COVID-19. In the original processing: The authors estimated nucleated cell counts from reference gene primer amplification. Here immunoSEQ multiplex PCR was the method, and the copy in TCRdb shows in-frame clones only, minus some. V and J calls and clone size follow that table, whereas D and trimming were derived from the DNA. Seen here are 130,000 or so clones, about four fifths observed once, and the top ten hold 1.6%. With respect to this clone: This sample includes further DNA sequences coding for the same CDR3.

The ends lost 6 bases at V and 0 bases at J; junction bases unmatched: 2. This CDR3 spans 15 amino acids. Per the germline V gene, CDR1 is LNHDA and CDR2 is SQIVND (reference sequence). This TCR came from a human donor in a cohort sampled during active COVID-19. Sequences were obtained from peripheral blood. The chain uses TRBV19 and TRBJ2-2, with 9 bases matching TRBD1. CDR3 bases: TGTGCCAGTAGCCGGGACAGGGCGAACACCGGGGAGCTGTTTTTT. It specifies CASSRDRANTGELFF. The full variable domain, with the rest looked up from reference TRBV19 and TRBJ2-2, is DGGITQSPKYLFRKEGQNVTLSCEQNLNHDAMYWYRQDPGQGLRLIYYSQIVNDFQKGDIAEGYSVSREKKESFPLTVTSAQKNPTAFYLCASSRDRANTGELFFGEGSRLTVL.